The clone carrying this TCR beta chain has more than one count but fewer than ten. A much larger clone differs by one base, so this may be a read error. The conserved phenylalanine or tryptophan normally closing the CDR3 is absent here, so this likely arose from a read error. Co-extraction yielded RNA and DNA from approximately 22-30 mg of unsorted bulk tissue. Germline CDR1 is SGHRS and CDR2 is YFSETQ. V was pared by 7 bases and J by 2 bases, with 13 bases between. The CDR3 covers 13 residues. TCR beta cDNA was reverse-transcribed from about 500 ng of total RNA. The reaction used a constant-region primer and ProtoScript II reverse transcriptase. Modified slightly, ARM-PCR produced TCR beta libraries over three nested multiplex PCR rounds. With TRBV1-TRBV30 forward primers and a C-beta reverse primer, the first two PCR rounds were run for about 10 cycles each. TCRdb itself ran the multiplex PCR reads through MiXCR, one entry per CDR3 protein. The repertoire holds approximately 110,000 distinct CDR3 sequences, with 64% as singletons.

These data come from a study of tumor-infiltrating lymphocytes in primary liver carcinoma. The TCR was taken from a woman in her sixties or seventies with primary liver carcinoma and hepatitis B virus infection. Sequenced input: liver tumor tissue from sampling region 3. Subset given: tumor region T3, left-lateral pole. The rearrangement joins TRBV5-1 to TRBJ2-7; TRBD1 might be the D (7 bases). The CDR3 nucleotides read TGCGCCAGCCGCGGGACAGACCCCTACGAGCAGTACTCC. It yields the protein CASRGTDPYEQYS.